The 4 T cell receptor beta chains below come from one sample, sequenced in a study of blood T cell repertoires in COVID-19. TCRdb's copy holds only in-frame clones and misses some; the assay was immunoSEQ multiplex PCR. The table includes about 170,000 clones, approximately 87% detected once. The material sequenced was peripheral blood. These receptors were collected from a woman in her sixties with COVID-19, enrolled during active disease.

V gene TRBV7-8 combines with J gene TRBJ2-7; 11 bases are shared with TRBD2. This CDR3 is 15 amino acids long. Per germline, CDR1 SGHVS and CDR2 FQNEAQ. V lost 1 base, J lost 5 bases, and 4 bases stayed unmatched. The DNA of the CDR3 is TGTGCCAGCAGCTTAGATACTAGCGGGAGCCACGAGCAGTACTTC. Translating it yields CASSLDTSGSHEQYF.

This clone has a single count. The gene calls are TRBV19 and TRBJ2-4; unclear D gene. Trimming took off 5 bases at V and 0 bases at J, with 14 bases between the two ends. The CDR3 has 16 residues. Looked up from germline, CDR1 is LNHDA and CDR2 is SQIVND (reference sequence). This CDR3 is CASSAPARLAKNIQYF. The CDR3 coding sequence is TGTGCCAGTAGTGCCCCCGCGAGGTTAGCCAAAAACATTCAGTACTTC.

In regard to this clone: The sample has other DNA sequences that encode this CDR3 too. The V and J genes are TRBV5-1 and TRBJ1-4; 7 bases line up with TRBD1. CDR1 is SGHRS, CDR2 YFSETQ, per germline. Trimming cost V 0 bases and J 8 bases; bases outside gene matches: 4. This CDR3 has 14 residues. The DNA for the CDR3 is TGCGCCAGCAGCTTGGGGCAGGGGGACGAAAAACTGTTTTTT. The encoded protein is CASSLGQGDEKLFF. Supplemented by reference TRBV5-1 and TRBJ1-4, the full variable domain reads KAGVTQTPRYLIKTRGQQVTLSCSPISGHRSVSWYQQTPGQGLQFLFEYFSETQRNKGNFPGRFSGRQFSNSRSEMNVSTLELGDSALYLCASSLGQGDEKLFFGSGTQLSVL.

V gene TRBV7-9 combines with J gene TRBJ1-1; 8 bases are a match to TRBD1. The germline CDR1 and CDR2 sequences are SEHNR and FQNEAQ (reference sequence). With V trimmed by 2 bases and J by 5 bases, 10 bases remained unmatched. The CDR3 sequence is 16 residues long. The CDR3 DNA is TGTGCCAGCAGCTTATCTGCCAGGGGGCGTGGGACTGAAGCTTTCTTT. As protein: CASSLSARGRGTEAFF.